This T cell receptor (beta chain) appears in the sequencing data of a study of technical replicates of blood from several donors. Method: immunoSEQ multiplex PCR; TCRdb's copy keeps in-frame clones and lacks some. The sample yields over 70,000 clones, around 96% seen once. The V gene's germline CDR1 is SGHNT and CDR2 YENEEA. The CDR3 loop spans 12 amino acids. Trimming took off 4 bases at V and 9 bases at J, with 10 bases between the two ends. This sequence joins TRBV11-3 and TRBJ2-1; possible D gene TRBD2, 6 bases. Sequences were obtained from T cells isolated from PBMCs. The clonotype comes from a human donor in good health. CDR3 sequence: CASSSTRGEQFF. CDR3 nucleotides: TGTGCCAGCAGCTCGACTAGGGGTGAGCAGTTCTTC. The full variable domain, with the rest looked up from reference TRBV11-3 and TRBJ2-1, is EAGVVQSPRYKIIEKKQPVAFWCNPISGHNTLYWYLQNLGQGPELLIRYENEEAVDDSQLPKDRFSAERLKGVDSTLKIQPAELGDSAVYLCASSSTRGEQFFGPGTRLTVL.